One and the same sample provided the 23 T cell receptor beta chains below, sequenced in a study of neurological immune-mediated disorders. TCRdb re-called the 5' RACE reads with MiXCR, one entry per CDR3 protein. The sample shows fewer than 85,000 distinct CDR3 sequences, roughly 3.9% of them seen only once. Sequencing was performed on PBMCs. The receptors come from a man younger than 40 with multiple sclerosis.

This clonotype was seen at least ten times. The CDR3 region is CASSLEGLAGAVTDTQYF. The CDR3 DNA is TGCGCCAGCAGCTTGGAGGGACTAGCGGGGGCCGTCACAGATACGCAGTATTTT. The chain combines TRBV5-1 with TRBJ2-3, with 14 bases fitting TRBD2. CDR3 size: 18 residues. The germline gives CDR1 SGHRS, CDR2 YFSETQ. J gave up 2 bases and V 0 bases, and 5 bases lay outside the gene matches.

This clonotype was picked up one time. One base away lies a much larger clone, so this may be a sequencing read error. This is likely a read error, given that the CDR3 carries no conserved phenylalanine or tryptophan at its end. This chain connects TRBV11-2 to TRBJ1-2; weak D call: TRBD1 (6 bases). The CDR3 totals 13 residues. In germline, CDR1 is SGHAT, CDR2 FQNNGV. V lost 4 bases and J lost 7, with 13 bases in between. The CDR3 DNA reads TGTGCCAGCAGCTCAGGACAGTTCCTTGGCTACACCTAC. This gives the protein CASSSGQFLGYTY.

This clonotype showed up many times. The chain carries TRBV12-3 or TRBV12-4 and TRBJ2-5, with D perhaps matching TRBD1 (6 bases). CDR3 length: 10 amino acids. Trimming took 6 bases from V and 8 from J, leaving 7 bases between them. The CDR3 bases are TGTGCCAGCAGGGGGACAACCCAGTACTTC. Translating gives CASRGTTQYF.

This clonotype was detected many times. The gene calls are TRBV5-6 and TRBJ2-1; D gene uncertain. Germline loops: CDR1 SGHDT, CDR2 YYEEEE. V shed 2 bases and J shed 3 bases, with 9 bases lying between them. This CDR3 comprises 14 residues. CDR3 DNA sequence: TGTGCCAGCAGCTTTGCGAGTTTCTACAATGAGCAGTTCTTC. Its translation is CASSFASFYNEQFF.

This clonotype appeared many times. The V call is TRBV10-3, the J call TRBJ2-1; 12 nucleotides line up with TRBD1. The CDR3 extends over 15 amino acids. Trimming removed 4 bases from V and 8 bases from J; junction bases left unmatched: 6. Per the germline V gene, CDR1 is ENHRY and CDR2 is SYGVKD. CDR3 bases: TGTGCCATCAGTGTGGGGACAGGGGGCTTAGATGAGCAGTTCTTC. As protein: CAISVGTGGLDEQFF.

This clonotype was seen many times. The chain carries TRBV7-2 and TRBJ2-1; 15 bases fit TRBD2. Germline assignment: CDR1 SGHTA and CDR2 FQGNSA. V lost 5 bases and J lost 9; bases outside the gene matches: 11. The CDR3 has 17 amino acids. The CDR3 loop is CASSLWTSGGAGFEQFF. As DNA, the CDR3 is TGTGCCAGCAGCCTGTGGACTAGCGGGGGGGCGGGCTTTGAGCAGTTCTTC.

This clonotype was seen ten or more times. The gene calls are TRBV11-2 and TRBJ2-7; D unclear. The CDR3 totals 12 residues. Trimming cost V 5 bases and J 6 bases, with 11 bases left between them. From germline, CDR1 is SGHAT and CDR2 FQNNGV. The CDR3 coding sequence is TGTGCCAGCAGCCCCTTTGGCCTCGAGCAGTACTTC. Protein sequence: CASSPFGLEQYF.

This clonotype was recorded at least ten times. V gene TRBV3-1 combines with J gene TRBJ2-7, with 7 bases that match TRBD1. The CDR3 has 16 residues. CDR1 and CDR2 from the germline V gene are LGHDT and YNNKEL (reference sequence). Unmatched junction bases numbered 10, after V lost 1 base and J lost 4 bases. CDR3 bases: TGTGCCAGCAGCCAAGGGCAACAGGGGCTATGGTACGAGCAGTACTTC. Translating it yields CASSQGQQGLWYEQYF.

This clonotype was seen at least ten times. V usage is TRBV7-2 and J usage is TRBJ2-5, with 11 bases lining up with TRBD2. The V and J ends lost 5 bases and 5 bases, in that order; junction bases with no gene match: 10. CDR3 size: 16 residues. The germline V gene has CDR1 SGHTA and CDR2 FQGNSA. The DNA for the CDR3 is TGTGCCAGCAGCCCGGCTAGCGGGGGGACTCCGGAGACCCAGTACTTC. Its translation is CASSPASGGTPETQYF.

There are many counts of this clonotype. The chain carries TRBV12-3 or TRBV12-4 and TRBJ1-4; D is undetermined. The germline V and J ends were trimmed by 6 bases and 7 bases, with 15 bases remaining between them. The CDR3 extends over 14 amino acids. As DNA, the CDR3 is TGTGCCAGCAGAAACACGGGGAGTCCTGAAAAACTGTTTTTT. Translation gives CASRNTGSPEKLFF.

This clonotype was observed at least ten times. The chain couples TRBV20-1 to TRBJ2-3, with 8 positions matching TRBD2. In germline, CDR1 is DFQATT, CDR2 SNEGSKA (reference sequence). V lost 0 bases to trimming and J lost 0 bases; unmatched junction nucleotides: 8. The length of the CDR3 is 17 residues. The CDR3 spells CSARDPLAGASTDTQYF. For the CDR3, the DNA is TGCAGTGCTAGAGATCCCCTAGCGGGCGCAAGCACAGATACGCAGTATTTT.

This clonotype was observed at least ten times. The CDR3 spells CASSTHLGTEAFF. In nucleotides, the CDR3 is TGCGCCAGCAGCACCCACCTAGGCACTGAAGCTTTCTTT. The chain uses TRBV4-1 and TRBJ1-1; D gene uncertain. Germline assignment: CDR1 MGHRA and CDR2 YSYEKL. The CDR3 is made up of 13 amino acids. Trimming stripped 5 bases from V and 4 bases from J, with 11 bases between.

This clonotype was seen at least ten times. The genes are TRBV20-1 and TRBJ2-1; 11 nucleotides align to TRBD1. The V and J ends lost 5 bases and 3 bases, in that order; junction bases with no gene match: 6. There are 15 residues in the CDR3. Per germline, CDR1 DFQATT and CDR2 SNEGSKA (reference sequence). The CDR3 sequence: CSAPPGQGDYNEQFF. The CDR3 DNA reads TGCAGTGCTCCCCCGGGACAGGGGGACTACAATGAGCAGTTCTTC.

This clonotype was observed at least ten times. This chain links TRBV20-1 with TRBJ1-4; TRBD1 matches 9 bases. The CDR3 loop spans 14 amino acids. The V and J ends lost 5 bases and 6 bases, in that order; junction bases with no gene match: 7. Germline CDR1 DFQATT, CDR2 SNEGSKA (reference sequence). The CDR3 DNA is TGCAGTGCTGAAACCGGGACAGGGTATGAAAAACTGTTTTTT. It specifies CSAETGTGYEKLFF.

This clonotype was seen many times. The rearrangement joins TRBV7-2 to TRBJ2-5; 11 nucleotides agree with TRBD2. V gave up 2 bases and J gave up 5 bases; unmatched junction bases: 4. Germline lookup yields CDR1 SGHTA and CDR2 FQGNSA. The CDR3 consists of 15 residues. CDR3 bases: TGTGCCAGCAGCTTACTAGCGGGGGGTGGGGAGACCCAGTACTTC. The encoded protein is CASSLLAGGGETQYF.

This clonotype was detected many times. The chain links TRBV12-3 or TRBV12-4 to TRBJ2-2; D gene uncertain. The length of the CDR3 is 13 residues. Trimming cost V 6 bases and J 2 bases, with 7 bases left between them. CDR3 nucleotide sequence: TGTGCCAGCAGAGATTCTAACACCGGGGAGCTGTTTTTT. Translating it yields CASRDSNTGELFF.

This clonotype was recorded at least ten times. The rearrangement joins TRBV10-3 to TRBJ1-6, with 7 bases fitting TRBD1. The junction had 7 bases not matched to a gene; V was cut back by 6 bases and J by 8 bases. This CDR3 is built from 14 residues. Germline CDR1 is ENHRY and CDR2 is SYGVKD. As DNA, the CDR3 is TGTGCCATCAGCGAAGGACAGGTTGATTCACCCCTCCACTTT. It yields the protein CAISEGQVDSPLHF.

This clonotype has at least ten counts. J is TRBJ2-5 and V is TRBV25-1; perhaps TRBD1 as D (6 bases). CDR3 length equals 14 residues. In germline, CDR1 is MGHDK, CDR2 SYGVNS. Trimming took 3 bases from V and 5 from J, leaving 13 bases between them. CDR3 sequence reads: CASSEAGAPETQYF. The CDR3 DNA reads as TGTGCCAGCAGTGAGGCAGGGGCCCCCGAGACCCAGTACTTC.

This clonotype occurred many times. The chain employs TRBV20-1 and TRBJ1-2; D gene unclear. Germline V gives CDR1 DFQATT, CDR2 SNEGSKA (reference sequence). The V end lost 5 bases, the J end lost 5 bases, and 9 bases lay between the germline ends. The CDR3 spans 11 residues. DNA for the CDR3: TGCAGTGCTCCAACACCTTATGGCTACACCTTC. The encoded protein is CSAPTPYGYTF.

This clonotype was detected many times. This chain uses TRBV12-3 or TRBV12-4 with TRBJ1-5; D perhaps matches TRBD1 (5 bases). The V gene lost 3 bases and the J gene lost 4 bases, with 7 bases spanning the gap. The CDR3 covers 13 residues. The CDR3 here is CASSFGGNQPQHF. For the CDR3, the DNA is TGTGCCAGCAGTTTTGGGGGGAATCAGCCCCAGCATTTT.

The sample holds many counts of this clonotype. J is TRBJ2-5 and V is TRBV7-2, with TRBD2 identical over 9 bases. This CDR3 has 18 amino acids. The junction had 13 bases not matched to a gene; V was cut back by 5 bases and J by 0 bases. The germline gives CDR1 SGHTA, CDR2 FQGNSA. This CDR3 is CASSLVGGLAGYQETQYF. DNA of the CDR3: TGTGCCAGCAGCCTAGTAGGCGGGCTAGCGGGATACCAAGAGACCCAGTACTTC.

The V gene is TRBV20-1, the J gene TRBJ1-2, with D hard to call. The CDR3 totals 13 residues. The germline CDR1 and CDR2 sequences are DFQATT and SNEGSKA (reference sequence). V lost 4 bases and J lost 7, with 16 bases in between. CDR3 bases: TGCAGTGCTACGGGCCAGCAGAGAGGTGGCTACACCTTC. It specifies CSATGQQRGGYTF.

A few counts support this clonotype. The CDR3 protein is CASSPTDSYNEQFF. CDR3 nucleotide sequence: TGTGCCAGCTCACCGACGGACAGTTACAATGAGCAGTTCTTC. V is TRBV18 and J is TRBJ2-1; D possibly corresponds to TRBD1 (6 bases). Germline CDR1 and CDR2: KGHSH and LQKENI. Trimming stripped 3 bases from V and 4 bases from J, with 10 bases between. This CDR3 has 14 amino acids. Filled out from reference TRBV18 and TRBJ2-1, the complete variable domain reads NAGVMQNPRHLVRRRGQEARLRCSPMKGHSHVYWYRQLPEEGLKFMVYLQKENIIDESGMPKERFSAEFPKEGPSILRIQQVVRGDSAAYFCASSPTDSYNEQFFGPGTRLTVL.